Following are 13 T cell receptor beta chains from one sample sequenced in a study of T-cell reconstitution after alpha-beta-depleted transplantation in children. Unique molecular identifiers were used in preparing the TCRbeta library. TCRdb reprocessed the PCR reads via MiXCR and lists one record per CDR3 protein. The profile covers approximately 490,000 distinct CDR3 sequences, with approximately 10% appearing a single time and 2% taken by the ten largest. Material: PBMCs, obtained before TCRalphabeta/CD19-depleted stem cell transplant. These receptors were collected from a child aged 2-9 years with inherited bone marrow failure, due to receive a stem cell transplant.

Concerning this clonotype itself: One junction end does not reproduce the germline sequence, and a read error may be involved. V gene TRBV20-1 combines with J gene TRBJ2-1; a possible D gene is TRBD1 (6 bases). Germline V gene data show CDR1 as DFQATT and CDR2 as SNEGSKA (reference sequence). This CDR3 spans 14 amino acids. CDR3 in amino acids: CSARDKTNRNEQFF. In DNA, the CDR3 is TGCAGCGCTAGGGACAAGACAAACCGCAATGAGCAGTTCTTC.

The CDR3 DNA follows: TGTGCCAGCTGCGAAGAAGCCCCCGGGGGCTGGGGCACAGATACGCAGTATTTT. Translating gives CASCEEAPGGWGTDTQYF. J is TRBJ2-3 and V is TRBV3-1; D assignment may be TRBD1 or TRBD2 (6 bases each). V lost 8 bases and J 1 base, leaving 25 bases between the germline ends. The CDR3 loop spans 18 amino acids. Germline lookup yields CDR1 LGHDT and CDR2 YNNKEL (reference sequence).

This clonotype was observed many times. The chain has TRBV10-3 and TRBJ2-1; D remains unclear. The V gene's germline CDR1 is ENHRY and CDR2 SYGVKD. The CDR3 spans 12 residues. V lost 5 bases to trimming and J lost 8 bases, with 10 bases between them. The chain's CDR3 is CAISTPQDEQFF. DNA for the CDR3: TGTGCCATCAGTACCCCTCAGGATGAGCAGTTCTTC.

Many counts were recorded for this clonotype. This chain connects TRBV20-1 to TRBJ2-4; 14 bases align to TRBD2. The CDR3 is made up of 17 amino acids. Germline assignment: CDR1 DFQATT and CDR2 SNEGSKA (reference sequence). With 5 bases clipped from V and 1 base from J, the junction kept 7 bases outside the gene matches. In DNA, the CDR3 is TGCAGTGCTGACGGGACTAGCGGGAGTCGGGCCAAAAACATTCAGTACTTC. Amino acids: CSADGTSGSRAKNIQYF.

V gene TRBV12-3 or TRBV12-4 combines with J gene TRBJ2-1; tentatively, D is TRBD1 (5 bases). This CDR3 comprises 15 residues. With 8 bases removed from V and 0 bases from J, the gap between germline ends came to 14 bases. This CDR3 reads CASSQTESSYNEQFF. The CDR3 bases are TGTGCCAGCTCCCAGACAGAAAGCTCCTACAATGAGCAGTTCTTC.

Remarks on this clonotype: A much bigger clone sits one base away, suggesting this may be a read error. The rearrangement uses TRBV7-9 and TRBJ2-1, with no clear D. The CDR3 is 14 amino acids. The V and J ends lost 4 bases and 2 bases respectively, with 9 bases between them. Per germline, CDR1 SEHNR and CDR2 FQNEAQ (reference sequence). The CDR3 region has the DNA TGTGCCAGCAGCTCGGCACGAACCTACAATGAGCAGTTCTTC. The encoded protein is CASSSARTYNEQFF.

This clonotype came up many times. The chain uses TRBV11-2 and TRBJ1-1, with D maybe TRBD1 (6 bases). Trimming shortened V by 3 bases and J by 3 bases, and 11 bases separated the two germline ends. The CDR3 covers 14 residues. CDR1 is SGHAT and CDR2 is FQNNGV in the germline V gene. The CDR3 sequence: CASSFTGAYTEAFF. In DNA form, the CDR3 reads TGTGCCAGCAGCTTTACGGGGGCGTACACTGAAGCTTTCTTT.

J is TRBJ2-5 and V is TRBV20-1, with D perhaps matching TRBD1 or TRBD2 (5 bases each). The CDR3 loop spans 13 amino acids. Between the trimmed V and J ends, which lost 8 bases and 2 bases, there was a span of 15 bases. CDR1 and CDR2 (germline): DFQATT, SNEGSKA (reference sequence). Here the CDR3 DNA reads TGCAGTCCCCGAGGGGCTTATCAAGAGACCCAGTACTTC. This sequence encodes CSPRGAYQETQYF.

There are many counts of this clonotype. The rearrangement uses TRBV6-5 and TRBJ2-1, with 11 bases that match TRBD2. V trimming: 4 bases; J trimming: 3 bases; junction bases outside the gene matches: 5. The CDR3 loop spans 16 amino acids. Germline loops: CDR1 MNHEY, CDR2 SVGAGI. CDR3 bases: TGTGCCAGCAGTTCCCAGACTAGCGGGGACTACAATGAGCAGTTCTTC. Translation gives CASSSQTSGDYNEQFF.

Note on this clonotype: A much larger clone differs by one base, so this may be a read error. The chain links TRBV7-2 to TRBJ1-5; D not certain. Germline CDR1 and CDR2: SGHTA and FQGNSA. The CDR3 covers 15 residues. The CDR3 nucleotides read TGTGCCAGCAGCCCCTTTGGCGCGGGCAATCGGCCCCAGCATTTT. As protein: CASSPFGAGNRPQHF.

This clonotype was found many times. This chain connects TRBV7-9 to TRBJ1-1; possibly TRBD1 for D (5 bases). The CDR3 sequence is 13 residues long. The V end was cut by 5 bases, the J end by 6 bases, with 13 bases between. Looked up from germline, CDR1 is SEHNR and CDR2 is FQNEAQ (reference sequence). CDR3 sequence: CASSLEGAPEAFF. CDR3 nucleotides: TGTGCCAGCAGCCTCGAAGGGGCGCCTGAAGCTTTCTTT.

Written as DNA, the CDR3 is TGTGCCAGCAGTTATCTGAGACTAGTGGAGACCCAGTACTTC. Translation gives CASSYLRLVETQYF. The rearrangement uses TRBV6-2 or TRBV6-3 and TRBJ2-5; perhaps TRBD2 as D (6 bases). The CDR3 length is 14 residues. V lost 3 bases and J lost 5, with 13 bases in between. The germline CDR1 and CDR2 sequences are MNHEY and SVGEGT.

The chain uses TRBV6-2 or TRBV6-3 and TRBJ2-6, with a weak D call TRBD1 (7 bases). The V gene's germline CDR1 is MNHEY and CDR2 SVGEGT. The length of the CDR3 is 15 residues. Trimming left V 8 bases short and J 2 bases short, with 13 bases between. The CDR3 loop reads CASATRGPGANVLTF. CDR3 bases: TGTGCCAGCGCGACTAGGGGGCCTGGGGCCAACGTCCTGACTTTC.